Given below is one TCR beta chain in context. The antigen is undetermined. This sample is part of a study of T cells after yellow fever vaccination. Study-wide points: There was a possibility that FACS-sorted repertoires contained abundant clonotypes contaminating from the bulk population. Booster sampling recovered most clones from primary vaccination (approximately 96% CD4, around 90% CD8). Weaker, the secondary response peaked sooner, at day 5 versus 15.

TCRdb analysed the 5' RACE reads with MiXCR anew, one entry per CDR3 protein. This table has hundreds of thousands of distinct CDR3 sequences, 12% appearing once. The CDR3 has 15 amino acids. V dropped 7 bases and J dropped 7 bases, with 21 bases sitting between them. This receptor was taken from a man aged 25 to 45 who received the YFV17D yellow fever vaccine. This sequence joins TRBV12-3 or TRBV12-4 and TRBJ2-3; D might be TRBD1 or TRBD2, each matching 7 bases. The material was PBMCs, obtained on the day of the yellow fever booster vaccination. The CDR3: CASTYGGTARNTQYF. Written as DNA, the CDR3 is TGTGCCAGCACCTACGGGGGGACAGCGAGAAATACGCAGTATTTT.